The 3 T cell receptor beta chains given below trace back to one sample, sequenced in a study of human versus mouse CDR3 diversity and MHC coevolution. Sequenced by immunoSEQ multiplex PCR; TCRdb stores in-frame clones only, minus some. The sample lists about 83,000 clones; approximately 90% were seen once. Input material: naive CD4+ T cells from blood. The subset: CD45RO-negative CD62L-positive naive CD4 T cells. The source of these receptors is a person between 25 and 70 years old in good health.

This clone appeared a single time. V usage is TRBV11-2 and J usage is TRBJ2-7, with D tentatively TRBD2 (5 bases). CDR1 and CDR2 from the germline V gene are SGHAT and FQNNGV. CDR3 size: 13 residues. V was shortened by 0 bases and J by 6 bases, with 9 bases between the two germline ends. The CDR3 region is CASSLELVGEQYF. The CDR3 DNA reads TGTGCCAGCAGCTTAGAACTAGTAGGCGAGCAGTACTTC.

The chain joins TRBV18 to TRBJ1-1, with no clear D. Germline assignment: CDR1 KGHSH and CDR2 LQKENI. The CDR3 sequence is 14 residues long. Trimming left V 3 bases short and J 1 base short, with 9 bases between. CDR3 sequence reads: CASSPVLGNTEAFF. CDR3 sequence (DNA): TGTGCCAGCTCACCGGTACTCGGGAACACTGAAGCTTTCTTT. The full variable domain, in which reference TRBV18 and TRBJ1-1 provide the parts outside the CDR3, is NAGVMQNPRHLVRRRGQEARLRCSPMKGHSHVYWYRQLPEEGLKFMVYLQKENIIDESGMPKERFSAEFPKEGPSILRIQQVVRGDSAAYFCASSPVLGNTEAFFGQGTRLTVV.

The rearrangement joins TRBV30 to TRBJ1-6; D is ambiguous. The CDR3 extends over 13 amino acids. V dropped 2 bases and J dropped 5 bases, with 7 bases sitting between them. Germline V CDR1 and CDR2: GTSNPN, SVGIG (reference sequence). The chain's CDR3 is CAWSSVNNSPLHF. CDR3 nucleotides: TGTGCCTGGAGTTCCGTAAATAATTCACCCCTCCACTTT.